Listed here is a single TCR beta chain. Antigen unknown. The data are from a study of regulatory T cells in long-lasting Graves disease. Time point noted: persistent/refractory GD, antithyroid drugs over 5 years with positive TRAb. From RNA extracted from PBMCs, the TCR library was made. It was by American Thyroid Association guidelines that Graves' disease was diagnosed. The CDR3 loop spans 14 amino acids. Per the germline V gene, CDR1 is SEHNR and CDR2 is FQNEAQ (reference sequence). The J segment lost 6 bases and the V segment lost 6 bases, leaving 4 bases of the junction unmatched. To make TCR beta libraries, researchers used iRepertoire HTBI primers and Arm-PCR of CDR3 regions. In TCRdb, the multiplex PCR reads were re-called with MiXCR into one record per CDR3 protein. Counted here are 700,000 or so distinct CDR3 sequences, roughly 30% occurring once; the ten biggest clones make up about 40%. Study outcomes and limitations: Graves' patients with persistent disease showed TCR diversity lower than patients newly diagnosed. TRBV28 was favored in persistent disease, as were TRBJ1-2 and TRBJ2-5.

The source was peripheral blood mononuclear cells (PBMCs), collected when the disease was refractory, from a patient treated with antithyroid drugs. The chain links TRBV7-9 to TRBJ2-7; 14 bases agree with TRBD2. The TCR sequence derives from a female donor with Graves disease. This CDR3 reads CASSRTSGRPEQYF. DNA of the CDR3: TGTGCCAGCAGTCGGACTAGCGGGAGGCCCGAGCAGTACTTC.